What follows are 27 T cell receptor beta chains derived from one specimen sequenced in a study of T cell responses to AZD1222 COVID-19 vaccine. The data were produced by immunoSEQ multiplex PCR, yet TCRdb's version contains in-frame clones alone and is incomplete. In the table there are some 150,000 clones, over 90% of which are singletons. The sample here was peripheral blood, taken on day 0 of MenACWY control vaccination. Receptors were obtained from an adult in good health.

The chain recombines TRBV7-2 with TRBJ2-1; D ambiguous. The CDR3 spans 14 residues. The V end lost 4 bases, the J end lost 6 bases, and 13 bases lay between the germline ends. Germline CDR1 reads SGHTA; CDR2 reads FQGNSA. In nucleotides, the CDR3 is TGTGCCAGCAGCTCTCGCCTAGGTTCCAATGAGCAGTTCTTC. Its protein product is CASSSRLGSNEQFF.

For this clone: In the same sample, other DNA sequences code for this CDR3. The chain has TRBV28 and TRBJ1-2; the D gene is possibly TRBD1 (5 bases). The germline gives CDR1 MDHEN, CDR2 SYDVKM. The CDR3 covers 12 residues. With 2 bases removed from V and 6 bases from J, the gap between germline ends came to 7 bases. Written as DNA, the CDR3 is TGTGCCAGCAGTTTACCGGGGGATGGCTACACCTTC. This sequence encodes CASSLPGDGYTF.

The chain has TRBV6-5 and TRBJ1-1, with a possible D match to TRBD1 (5 bases). Trimming took off 10 bases at V and 4 bases at J, with 19 bases between the two ends. This CDR3 is built from 14 residues. Germline CDR1 is MNHEY and CDR2 is SVGAGI. The CDR3 DNA reads as TGTGCCACCCCAGTCAGGGATGGAGGCACTGAAGCTTTCTTT. This translates into CATPVRDGGTEAFF.

The J gene is TRBJ1-2, the V gene TRBV29-1, with 10 bases matching TRBD1. CDR1 and CDR2 from the germline V gene are SQVTM and ANQGSEA. Trimming cost V 1 base and J 10 bases; bases outside gene matches: 9. CDR3 length: 14 amino acids. CDR3 nucleotide sequence: TGCAGCGTTGAAGCCGCGGGACAGGGGATGGACTACACCTTC. This codes for CSVEAAGQGMDYTF.

The V call is TRBV24-1, the J call TRBJ1-6; D possibly corresponds to TRBD1 (6 bases). Looked up from germline, CDR1 is KGHDR and CDR2 is SFDVKD. Trimming removed 10 bases at V and 0 bases at J, with 21 bases between. The CDR3 runs to 18 residues. This chain's CDR3 is CATTSKGEGDSYNSPLHF. Written as DNA, the CDR3 is TGTGCCACGACGTCCAAAGGAGAGGGGGACTCCTATAATTCACCCCTCCACTTT.

The chain employs TRBV13 and TRBJ1-4; the match to TRBD1 covers 10 bases. CDR1 is PRHDT and CDR2 is FYEKMQ in the germline V gene (reference sequence). The CDR3 is 16 residues long. The trim removed 5 bases at V and 4 bases at J, leaving 7 bases unmatched. The chain's CDR3 is CASSGGTGARNEKLFF. The CDR3 DNA follows: TGTGCCAGCAGCGGAGGGACAGGGGCCCGTAATGAAAAACTGTTTTTT.

This clone has just one count. This CDR3 is CASGLKYTGELFF. The CDR3 DNA reads TGTGCCAGCGGTCTAAAGTACACCGGGGAGCTGTTTTTT. The rearrangement uses TRBV2 and TRBJ2-2; no reliable D call. Trimming shortened V by 8 bases and J by 3 bases, and 10 bases separated the two germline ends. CDR3 length: 13 residues. The germline V gene has CDR1 SNHLY and CDR2 FYNNEI.

The chain couples TRBV5-1 to TRBJ1-2; D gene unclear. The CDR3 sequence is 13 residues long. Deletions cut 5 bases from V and 1 base from J, with 9 bases between. The germline gives CDR1 SGHRS, CDR2 YFSETQ. CDR3 DNA: TGCGCCAGCAGGAATTCCGGTAACTATGGCTACACCTTC. Residues: CASRNSGNYGYTF.

The CDR3 spells CASSFNRDSGGYTF. The CDR3 DNA is TGTGCCAGCAGCTTTAACAGGGACAGCGGTGGCTACACCTTC. The chain carries TRBV7-2 and TRBJ1-2, with TRBD1 identical over 7 bases. CDR3 length equals 14 residues. The V segment lost 3 bases and the J segment 7 bases; nucleotides outside the gene matches: 8. The germline gives CDR1 SGHTA, CDR2 FQGNSA.

This chain joins TRBV10-3 and TRBJ1-6; perhaps TRBD1 as D (5 bases). Germline values: CDR1 ENHRY, CDR2 SYGVKD. The CDR3 totals 13 residues. Trimming shortened V by 6 bases and J by 9 bases, and 12 bases separated the two germline ends. In nucleotides, the CDR3 is TGTGCCATCAGCCGGGACTCCCGTTCACCCCTCCACTTT. It codes for CAISRDSRSPLHF.

The chain is built from TRBV5-1 and TRBJ1-2; no clear D gene. CDR3 length: 14 residues. The V gene's germline CDR1 is SGHRS and CDR2 YFSETQ. V lost 4 bases and J 0 bases, leaving 10 bases between the germline ends. The CDR3 DNA is TGCGCCAGCAGCGCAACAAGTACTAACTATGGCTACACCTTC. Translating gives CASSATSTNYGYTF.

The rearrangement joins TRBV3-1 (or the pseudogene TRBV3-2) to TRBJ1-6, with D uncertain. Germline V gene lookup returns CDR1 LGHDT and CDR2 YNNKEL (reference sequence). The ends were cut back, 0 bases at V and 5 bases at J, with 11 bases in the middle. This CDR3 has 16 amino acids. This CDR3 is CASSQDSGIHNSPLHF. The CDR3 DNA is TGTGCCAGCAGCCAAGATTCGGGAATCCATAATTCACCCCTCCACTTT.

The genes are TRBV7-9 and TRBJ2-1, with D perhaps matching TRBD2 (5 bases). The V end lost 1 base, the J end lost 10 bases, and 11 bases lay between the germline ends. Germline CDR1 SEHNR, CDR2 FQNEAQ (reference sequence). The CDR3 contains 13 residues. CDR3 residues: CASSLGVSGEQFF. In nucleotides, the CDR3 is TGTGCCAGCAGCTTAGGTGTCTCGGGAGAGCAGTTCTTC.

DNA of the CDR3: TGTGCCAGCAGTTTACCAGGCCCCTTAACGCGTGAGCAGTACTTC. Residues: CASSLPGPLTREQYF. V and J are TRBV28 and TRBJ2-7; D is unclear. Germline assignment: CDR1 MDHEN and CDR2 SYDVKM. This CDR3 is built from 15 residues. V shed 2 bases and J shed 7 bases, with 18 bases lying between them.

The chain employs TRBV28 and TRBJ1-4, with a weak D call TRBD1 (5 bases). Germline V CDR1 and CDR2: MDHEN, SYDVKM. V was shortened by 3 bases and J by 8 bases, with 13 bases between the two germline ends. The CDR3 extends over 14 amino acids. CDR3 sequence: CASSFPGTEEKLFF. CDR3 DNA sequence: TGTGCCAGCAGTTTTCCCGGGACCGAGGAAAAACTGTTTTTT.

CDR3 sequence: CASTTRQGTVDTQYF. Written as DNA, the CDR3 is TGTGCCAGCACCACCCGTCAAGGGACAGTAGATACGCAGTATTTT. V is TRBV7-2 and J is TRBJ2-3, with 7 bases matching TRBD1. Germline trimming cut 7 bases from V and 5 bases from J; bases unmatched to any gene: 12. The CDR3 spans 15 residues. Germline CDR1 is SGHTA and CDR2 is FQGNSA. Looking up the rest from reference TRBV7-2 and TRBJ2-3 gives the full variable domain: GAGVSQSPSNKVTEKGKDVELRCDPISGHTALYWYRQSLGQGLEFLIYFQGNSAPDKSGLPSDRFSAERTGGSVSTLTIQRTQQEDSAVYLCASTTRQGTVDTQYFGPGTRLTVL.

The chain has TRBV4-1 and TRBJ2-3; D possibly corresponds to TRBD2 (5 bases). The CDR3 sequence is 16 residues long. CDR1 and CDR2 (germline): MGHRA, YSYEKL. V shed 0 bases and J shed 0 bases, with 10 bases lying between them. CDR3 in DNA: TGCGCCAGCAGCCAAGATAGGGCTAGCAGCACAGATACGCAGTATTTT. The encoded protein is CASSQDRASSTDTQYF.

The V and J genes are TRBV2 and TRBJ1-6; D perhaps matches TRBD1 (5 bases). CDR1 is SNHLY, CDR2 FYNNEI, per germline. This CDR3 region has 16 residues. V was trimmed by 4 bases and J by 4 bases, leaving 14 bases between them. As DNA, the CDR3 is TGTGCCAGCAGTGTAAGGGGTCTAGGATATAATTCACCCCTCCACTTT. Translated, it gives CASSVRGLGYNSPLHF.

Concerning this clone: The identical CDR3 is also encoded by other nucleotide sequences in the sample. The chain is built from TRBV19 and TRBJ1-5; D gene ambiguous. Trimming stripped 3 bases from V and 1 base from J, with 4 bases between. The CDR3 extends over 13 amino acids. Germline loops: CDR1 LNHDA, CDR2 SQIVND (reference sequence). The CDR3 bases are TGTGCCAGTAGTATGCTAAGCAATCAGCCCCAGCATTTT. It specifies CASSMLSNQPQHF.

The chain combines TRBV4-1 with TRBJ1-4, with unresolved D. The CDR3 covers 19 residues. Germline V gives CDR1 MGHRA, CDR2 YSYEKL. Between the trimmed V and J ends, which lost 0 bases and 5 bases, there was a span of 22 bases. In DNA form, the CDR3 reads TGCGCCAGCAGCCAAGAGGCGGTTCGGAGGGTGTTAAAGAATGAAAAACTGTTTTTT. Its translation is CASSQEAVRRVLKNEKLFF.

CDR3 residues: CASSVRDGDGYTF. DNA of the CDR3: TGTGCCAGCAGCGTCCGGGACGGGGACGGCTACACCTTC. V gene TRBV7-9 combines with J gene TRBJ1-2; D is possibly TRBD1 (5 bases). The CDR3 extends over 13 amino acids. The germline V and J ends were trimmed by 5 bases and 8 bases, with 15 bases remaining between them. CDR1 is SEHNR, CDR2 FQNEAQ, per germline (reference sequence). Looking up the rest from reference TRBV7-9 and TRBJ1-2 gives the full variable domain: DTGVSQNPRHKITKRGQNVTFRCDPISEHNRLYWYRQTLGQGPEFLTYFQNEAQLEKSRLLSDRFSAERPKGSFSTLEIQRTEQGDSAMYLCASSVRDGDGYTFGSGTRLTVV.

The chain links TRBV2 to TRBJ1-4; D ambiguous. Trimming removed 6 bases at V and 5 bases at J, with 10 bases between. CDR1 is SNHLY and CDR2 is FYNNEI in the germline V gene. The CDR3 covers 13 residues. The CDR3 spells CASRRNSNEKLFF. The DNA for the CDR3 is TGTGCCAGCAGAAGGAATTCAAATGAAAAACTGTTTTTT.

The CDR3 spells CASSIVTNTEAFF. Written as DNA, the CDR3 is TGTGCCAGCAGCATCGTGACGAACACTGAAGCTTTCTTT. This rearrangement joins TRBV5-4 to TRBJ1-1; D uncertain. The CDR3 totals 13 residues. Germline lookup yields CDR1 SGHNT and CDR2 YYREEE (reference sequence). V shed 4 bases and J shed 1 base, with 8 bases lying between them. The whole variable domain, filled in from reference TRBV5-4 and TRBJ1-1, reads ETGVTQSPTHLIKTRGQQVTLRCSSQSGHNTVSWYQQALGQGPQFIFQYYREEENGRGNFPPRFSGLQFPNYSSELNVNALELDDSALYLCASSIVTNTEAFFGQGTRLTVV.

CDR3 region: CASSPQISSYEQYF. Written as DNA, the CDR3 is TGTGCCAGCTCACCTCAGATCAGCTCCTACGAGCAGTACTTC. This chain uses TRBV18 with TRBJ2-7; no firm D call. The CDR3 extends over 14 amino acids. With 3 bases removed from V and 0 bases from J, the gap between germline ends came to 9 bases. Germline V gene data show CDR1 as KGHSH and CDR2 as LQKENI.

V gene TRBV6-5 combines with J gene TRBJ2-7; D might be TRBD2 (5 bases). The CDR3 sequence is 16 residues long. Germline loops: CDR1 MNHEY, CDR2 SVGAGI. Trimming cost V 2 bases and J 5 bases, with 19 bases left between them. As DNA, the CDR3 is TGTGCCAGCAGTTACGACCGTGGAGGTGGGCGTGACGAGCAGTACTTC. This codes for CASSYDRGGGRDEQYF.

This clone has just a few counts. This chain uses TRBV9 with TRBJ2-5; no reliable D call. Trimming removed 3 bases from V and 3 bases from J, with 6 bases in between. The CDR3 sequence is 12 residues long. Germline CDR1 reads SGDLS; CDR2 reads YYNGEE. The CDR3 is CASSAVKETQYF. The CDR3 DNA follows: TGTGCCAGCAGCGCGGTCAAAGAGACCCAGTACTTC.

The rearrangement links TRBV6-5 to TRBJ1-5; D is possibly TRBD1 (5 bases). The V end was cut by 7 bases, the J end by 6 bases, with 13 bases between. The V gene's germline CDR1 is MNHEY and CDR2 SVGAGI. The CDR3 has 13 residues. CDR3 amino acids: CASTSDGGQPQHF. The CDR3 DNA follows: TGTGCCAGCACCTCCGATGGGGGTCAGCCCCAGCATTTT.